The clone carrying this T cell receptor (beta chain) was recorded many times. In the original analysis: Sequenced samples showed a median of approximately 100,000 TCRs each, with counts running from around 24,000 to 710,000. TCRdb re-called the RACE reads with MiXCR, one entry per CDR3 protein. The V and J calls were not made by the authors but by TCRdb's processing. The sample has under 95,000 distinct CDR3 sequences, 7.5% to 9.5% seen once. This sample stems from a study of human T cells and chemical hapten exposure. Study in general: The scalp of each patient received a weekly diphenylcyclopropenone dose for the full approximately 22-week study.

Time point of the sample: pre-sensitization, week 0. The treatment: therapeutic diphenylcyclopropenone sensitization with weekly scalp DPC. CDR1 MDHEN and CDR2 SYDVKM come from the germline V gene. Trimming removed 2 bases from V and 4 bases from J; junction bases left unmatched: 6. The CDR3 has 17 residues. The origin of this receptor is a man aged 35-49 years with alopecia areata. Some clones in this sample may be carry-over from other donors' samples. Sample: whole blood, taken in connection with sensitization to the hapten diphenylcyclopropenone (DPC). The gene calls are TRBV28 and TRBJ2-7; 15 nucleotides match TRBD2. CDR3 bases: TGTGCCAGCAGTTTAGCCGGGACTAGCGGGAGGCCATACGAGCAGTACTTC. Protein: CASSLAGTSGRPYEQYF.